Listed below are T cell receptor beta chains from one sample, sequenced in a study of memory CD4+ T cells and cytomegalovirus serostatus. Profiled with immunoSEQ multiplex PCR; TCRdb holds only in-frame clones, not every one. The table includes 40,000 to 50,000 clones, about 80% detected once. Sequencing was carried out using memory CD4+ T cells from blood. The receptors shown here come from an adult in good health and CMV-seronegative. The CDR3 runs from the conserved cysteine through the conserved F or W. Each record gives: CDR3 protein, CDR3 DNA, V gene, clone size, D gene, J gene. A D gene is named only where the DNA matches it firmly. Clone size is shown for a subset of rows, as once, few, many or a class of expanded clone.

CDR3: CASVGTGSNQPQHF
DNA: TGTGCCAGCGTGGGGACGGGTAGCAATCAGCCCCAGCATTTT
V: TRBV6-6
size: few
D: NA
J: TRBJ1-5

CDR3: CASSDDSYEQYF
DNA: TGTGCCAGCAGTGATGACAGCTACGAGCAGTACTTC
V: TRBV2
size: NA
D: NA
J: TRBJ2-7

CDR3: CASSKKGTGGTEAFF
DNA: TGTGCCAGCAGCAAAAAAGGGACAGGGGGCACTGAAGCTTTCTTT
V: TRBV7-9
size: once
D: TRBD1
J: TRBJ1-1

CDR3: CASSHDPGSPLHF
DNA: TGCGCCAGCAGCCACGACCCGGGGTCACCCCTCCACTTT
V: TRBV4-1
size: NA
D: NA
J: TRBJ1-6

CDR3: CASKRKMDSTNEKLFF
DNA: TGTGCCAGCAAACGAAAAATGGACAGTACTAATGAAAAACTGTTTTTT
V: TRBV19
size: NA
D: NA
J: TRBJ1-4

CDR3: CASSTTGTGGFALHF
DNA: TGCGCCAGCAGCACCACCGGGACAGGGGGCTTCGCCCTCCACTTT
V: TRBV5-1
size: NA
D: TRBD1
J: TRBJ1-6

CDR3: CASSIRLDYAYEQYF
DNA: TGTGCCAGTAGTATTAGACTCGACTACGCCTACGAGCAGTACTTC
V: TRBV19
size: few
D: NA
J: TRBJ2-7

CDR3: CASSLQGANVLTF
DNA: TGTGCCAGCAGCTTGCAGGGGGCCAACGTCCTGACTTTC
V: TRBV5-4
size: NA
D: NA
J: TRBJ2-6

CDR3: CASSPRTERNTEAFF
DNA: TGTGCCAGCAGCCCGCGGACAGAGAGGAACACTGAAGCTTTCTTT
V: TRBV7-9
size: NA
D: NA
J: TRBJ1-1

CDR3: CASSELFSYEQYF
DNA: TGTGCCAGCAGTGAGCTATTCTCCTACGAGCAGTACTTC
V: TRBV6-1
size: NA
D: NA
J: TRBJ2-7

CDR3: CASRGRQSSGNTIYF
DNA: TGTGCCAGCAGGGGAAGACAGAGCTCTGGAAACACCATATATTTT
V: TRBV2
size: NA
D: NA
J: TRBJ1-3

CDR3: CASSQGARNTIYF
DNA: TGTGCCAGCAGCCAGGGGGCAAGAAACACCATATATTTT
V: TRBV4-1
size: NA
D: TRBD1
J: TRBJ1-3

CDR3: CASSPLRRGRSYNEQFF
DNA: TGTGCCAGTAGTCCCCTGAGGAGGGGGCGGTCCTACAATGAGCAGTTCTTC
V: TRBV19
size: NA
D: NA
J: TRBJ2-1

CDR3: CASSPTTGNSIRRTEAFF
DNA: TGTGCCAGCAGTCCTACGACAGGGAACTCGATACGTCGGACTGAAGCTTTCTTT
V: TRBV2
size: NA
D: TRBD1
J: TRBJ1-1

CDR3: CASCATENTEAFF
DNA: TGTGCCAGCTGCGCAACAGAGAACACTGAAGCTTTCTTT
V: TRBV18
size: NA
D: NA
J: TRBJ1-1

CDR3: CASSPLRGDEKLFF
DNA: TGTGCCAGCAGCCCTCTACGGGGTGATGAAAAACTGTTTTTT
V: TRBV11-2
size: few
D: NA
J: TRBJ1-4

CDR3: CASSTTGGGELFF
DNA: TGTGCCAGCAGCACGACAGGGGGCGGGGAGCTGTTTTTT
V: TRBV7-2
size: few
D: TRBD1
J: TRBJ2-2

CDR3: CASSWTRDILYNEQFF
DNA: TGTGCCAGCAGTTGGACCCGGGACATTCTTTACAATGAGCAGTTCTTC
V: TRBV7-2
size: NA
D: NA
J: TRBJ2-1

CDR3: CASSHTGSGTDTQYF
DNA: TGTGCCAGCAGCCACACAGGGTCGGGCACAGATACGCAGTATTTT
V: TRBV7-9
size: NA
D: NA
J: TRBJ2-3

CDR3: CSVATSLHEQYF
DNA: TGCAGCGTAGCAACTAGTTTGCACGAGCAGTACTTC
V: TRBV29-1
size: NA
D: NA
J: TRBJ2-7

CDR3: CAWRAMGWPFGDNEQFF
DNA: TGTGCCTGGAGGGCCATGGGCTGGCCTTTCGGTGACAATGAGCAGTTCTTC
V: TRBV30
size: NA
D: NA
J: TRBJ2-1

CDR3: CASQPGQSTGELFF
DNA: TGTGCCTCGCAACCGGGACAGTCGACCGGGGAGCTGTTTTTT
V: TRBV30
size: NA
D: TRBD1
J: TRBJ2-2

CDR3: CASSYTRTGNSPLHF
DNA: TGTGCCAGCAGTTACACACGGACAGGAAATTCACCCCTCCACTTT
V: TRBV6-5
size: NA
D: TRBD1
J: TRBJ1-6